Listed below are T cell receptor beta chains from one sample, sequenced in a study of CD8 T cells in Susac syndrome. One entry per CDR3 protein results from TCRdb running MiXCR on the immunoSEQ multiplex PCR reads. The sample includes about 210,000 distinct CDR3 sequences, over 90% of them seen just once. Sequenced material: CD4+ T cells from PBMCs. Receptors were obtained from a human donor with Susac syndrome. Both conserved end residues are part of each CDR3. D genes are given only for firm matches. Size is omitted from some rows. Given values are once, few, many or a class for expanded clones.

d_gene	v_gene	j_gene	abundance	CDR3nt	CDR3aa
.	TRBV20-1	TRBJ2-1	.	TGCAGTGGAGGGCGACGAAACAATGAGCAGTTCTTC	CSGGRRNNEQFF
.	TRBV5-1	TRBJ1-3	.	TGCGCCAGCAGCTTGGAAACAGGGCGAGAAAACACCATATATTTT	CASSLETGRENTIYF
.	TRBV4-2	TRBJ1-5	.	TGTGCCAGCAGCAACGATCCCCAGGGAGTCCAGCCCCAGCATTTT	CASSNDPQGVQPQHF
TRBD1	TRBV6-6	TRBJ2-2	.	TGTGCCAGCAGCCGGACAGGTTTGAACACCGGGGAGCTGTTTTTT	CASSRTGLNTGELFF
.	TRBV29-1	TRBJ1-1	.	TGCAGCGCCCGGTTCTTGGGACAATCCGCCCATGGAGCTTTCTTT	CSARFLGQSAHGAFF
TRBD1	TRBV20-1	TRBJ2-7	.	TGCAGTGCTAGAGATGAGTGGACAGGGGGTGTTGACGAGCAGTACTTC	CSARDEWTGGVDEQYF
.	TRBV6-6	TRBJ2-1	.	TGTGCCAGCACGGTCTACAATGAGCAGTTCTTC	CASTVYNEQFF
.	TRBV20-1	TRBJ1-2	.	TGCAGTGCTAGAGATGGTACAGGGCATAGCTATGGCTACACCTTC	CSARDGTGHSYGYTF
TRBD1	TRBV10-2	TRBJ2-4	.	TGCGCCAGCAGAGACAGGGCGGGCAACATTCAGTACTTC	CASRDRAGNIQYF
.	TRBV6-5	TRBJ1-3	.	TGTGCCAGCGGGTCGAACTTCTTCTCTGGAAACACCATATATTTT	CASGSNFFSGNTIYF
.	TRBV11-2	TRBJ2-3	few	TGTGCCAGCAGCTTAGTCGGGGGGCGAGATACGCAGTATTTT	CASSLVGGRDTQYF
.	TRBV12-3/TRBV12-4	TRBJ1-2	.	TGTGCCAGCAGTTTAGCGGGACCTTTATATGGCTACACCTTC	CASSLAGPLYGYTF
TRBD2	TRBV5-4	TRBJ2-5	.	TGTGCCAGCAGCAAGCTAGCGGGGGGGCCCCAAGAGACCCAGTACTTC	CASSKLAGGPQETQYF
.	TRBV30	TRBJ1-1	.	TGTGCCTGGAGCGCCCCGGGTAGTGACACTGAAGCTTTCTTT	CAWSAPGSDTEAFF
TRBD1	TRBV6-2/TRBV6-3	TRBJ1-5	.	TGTGCCAGCAGTTTTCGTACCGGGACAGGGAGTCAGCCCCAGCATTTT	CASSFRTGTGSQPQHF
.	TRBV20-1	TRBJ1-1	.	TGCAGTGCGAGGGGGGGGACACCGAACACTGAAGCTTTCTTT	CSARGGTPNTEAFF
TRBD1	TRBV3-1	TRBJ1-2	.	TGTGCCAGCAGCCAGCTACAGGGGGTAGATGGCTACACCTTC	CASSQLQGVDGYTF
.	TRBV29-1	TRBJ2-3	.	TGCAGCGTTGAAACCCCTACCCGGTTAGATACGCAGTATTTT	CSVETPTRLDTQYF
.	TRBV15	TRBJ2-5	once	TGTGCCACCAGCACGCGACTAGACCAAGAGACCCAGTACTTC	CATSTRLDQETQYF
.	TRBV6-1	TRBJ1-1	.	TGTGCCTCCGACAGGACTCTGAACACTGAAGCTTTCTTT	CASDRTLNTEAFF